This passage covers 21 T cell receptor beta chains from one sample sequenced in a study of identical twins. TCRdb re-called the 5' RACE reads with MiXCR, one entry per CDR3 protein. This sample has around 490,000 distinct CDR3 sequences, with roughly 15% found just once. These sequences were also reported in another study, on yellow fever vaccine responses in identical twins.

The specimen sequenced was CD4+ T cells sorted from blood. Receptors originate from a woman between 18 and 30 years old in good health.

The J gene is TRBJ2-3, the V gene TRBV7-9, with D maybe TRBD1 (5 bases). The germline V gene encodes CDR1 SEHNR and CDR2 FQNEAQ (reference sequence). The CDR3 has 15 residues. V was trimmed by 0 bases and J by 4 bases, leaving 11 bases between them. In DNA form, the CDR3 reads TGTGCCAGCAGCTTAGCGGCCCAGGGCGCAGATACGCAGTATTTT. Translation: CASSLAAQGADTQYF.

V is TRBV4-1 and J is TRBJ2-7; no clear D gene. There are 14 residues in the CDR3. Germline V CDR1 and CDR2: MGHRA, YSYEKL. V lost 2 bases and J lost 3, with 11 bases in between. DNA for the CDR3: TGCGCCAGCAGCCAATACGACTCCTACTACGAGCAGTACGTC. This encodes CASSQYDSYYEQYV.

J is TRBJ2-3 and V is TRBV7-8; no definite D call. Germline CDR1 SGHVS, CDR2 FQNEAQ. The V and J ends lost 0 bases and 0 bases respectively, with 10 bases between them. This CDR3 comprises 16 residues. CDR3 DNA: TGTGCCAGCAGCTTAGCGTCGACCATTAGCACAGATACGCAGTATTTT. It specifies CASSLASTISTDTQYF. Drawing the rest from reference TRBV7-8 and TRBJ2-3, the complete variable domain is GAGVSQSPRYKVAKRGQDVALRCDPISGHVSLFWYQQALGQGPEFLTYFQNEAQLDKSGLPSDRFFAERPEGSVSTLKIQRTQQEDSAVYLCASSLASTISTDTQYFGPGTRLTVL.

V gene TRBV12-3 or TRBV12-4 combines with J gene TRBJ2-7; D is unresolved. This CDR3 contains 11 residues. The V end lost 6 bases, the J end lost 6 bases, and 9 bases lay between the germline ends. CDR3 sequence reads: CASRRSAEQYF. In DNA form, the CDR3 reads TGTGCCAGCAGGAGATCTGCCGAGCAGTACTTC.

The chain carries TRBV24-1 and TRBJ2-3; 11 nucleotides align to TRBD2. Trimming cost V 6 bases and J 3 bases; bases outside gene matches: 4. Germline V gene sequence: CDR1 KGHDR, CDR2 SFDVKD. The length of the CDR3 is 15 residues. CDR3 DNA sequence: TGTGCCACCAGTCGCGGGACTAGCGGTACAGATACGCAGTATTTT. This translates into CATSRGTSGTDTQYF.

At least ten counts were recorded for this clonotype. V and J are TRBV29-1 and TRBJ1-1, with 9 bases that match TRBD1. After removal of 2 bases from V and 5 bases from J, the junction contained 6 bases not matched to a gene. This CDR3 region has 14 residues. Germline CDR1 and CDR2: SQVTM and ANQGSEA. CDR3 nucleotide sequence: TGCAGCGTTGAATTCGGACAGGGGAGGACTGAAGCTTTCTTT. Its translation: CSVEFGQGRTEAFF.

This clonotype appeared a single time. The genes are TRBV7-6 and TRBJ2-5; 7 bases map to TRBD1. The CDR3 runs 16 residues. Germline CDR1 reads SGHVS; CDR2 reads FNYEAQ. Trimming cost V 1 base and J 1 base; bases outside gene matches: 6. Here the CDR3 reads CASSLGTGTPQETQYF. In DNA form, the CDR3 reads TGTGCCAGCAGCTTAGGGACAGGAACCCCCCAAGAGACCCAGTACTTC.

There are many counts of this clonotype. The chain uses TRBV12-3 or TRBV12-4 and TRBJ2-2; 7 nucleotides match TRBD1. The CDR3 is 14 amino acids. The V segment lost 6 bases and the J segment 5 bases; nucleotides outside the gene matches: 6. The CDR3 nucleotides read TGTGCCAGCAGCTTGGGACAGCCTACCGGGGAGCTGTTTTTT. It translates to CASSLGQPTGELFF.

This clonotype was seen only a few times. The chain has TRBV12-3 or TRBV12-4 and TRBJ1-5, with 10 bases identical to TRBD1. J was trimmed by 2 bases and V by 3 bases; bases with no gene match: 7. CDR3 length: 17 residues. As DNA, the CDR3 is TGTGCCAGCAGTTTGGGGGTCGGGACAGGGGGCAATCAGCCCCAGCATTTT. It encodes CASSLGVGTGGNQPQHF.

V and J are TRBV24-1 and TRBJ2-1; D assignment may be TRBD1 or TRBD2 (5 bases each). Trimming pared 0 bases from V and 9 bases from J, leaving 14 bases between. The CDR3 has 15 amino acids. Germline lookup yields CDR1 KGHDR and CDR2 SFDVKD. The CDR3 protein is CATSDLRGTPSEQFF. The CDR3 DNA sequence: TGTGCCACCAGTGATTTGAGAGGGACGCCGAGTGAGCAGTTCTTC.

The chain carries TRBV5-1 and TRBJ2-1, with a tentative D call TRBD1 (5 bases). Germline V CDR1 and CDR2: SGHRS, YFSETQ. The CDR3 is 15 residues long. The V end was cut by 4 bases, the J end by 5 bases, with 16 bases between. The CDR3 spells CASSPQQWGHNEQFF. The CDR3 DNA reads TGCGCCAGCAGCCCCCAGCAGTGGGGCCACAATGAGCAGTTCTTC.

This clonotype was detected only a few times. J is TRBJ1-4 and V is TRBV7-9; possible D gene TRBD1, 5 bases. V was clipped by 3 bases and J by 4 bases, with 12 bases between them. The germline CDR1 and CDR2 sequences are SEHNR and FQNEAQ (reference sequence). This CDR3 region has 15 residues. The CDR3 region has the DNA TGTGCCAGCAGCTTTTCCAGGGCTTATAATGAAAAACTGTTTTTT. Amino acid sequence: CASSFSRAYNEKLFF.

This clonotype has just a few counts. The chain is built from TRBV18 and TRBJ1-1, with 7 bases fitting TRBD1. This CDR3 is 14 amino acids long. Germline V gene data show CDR1 as KGHSH and CDR2 as LQKENI. V was clipped by 5 bases and J by 0 bases; unmatched bases: 3. The CDR3 nucleotides are TGTGCCAGCTCAAATACAGGGGTGAACACTGAAGCTTTCTTT. Protein sequence: CASSNTGVNTEAFF.

The gene calls are TRBV10-3 and TRBJ2-1, with 13 bases identical to TRBD2. V dropped 4 bases and J dropped 9; count of bases not matched to a gene: 6. Per the germline V gene, CDR1 is ENHRY and CDR2 is SYGVKD. The CDR3 sequence is 15 residues long. DNA for the CDR3: TGTGCCATCAGTGGGACTAGCGGGAGTGGTGGTGAGCAGTTCTTC. It translates to CAISGTSGSGGEQFF.

In the case of this clonotype: A much larger clone differs from this one at a single base, so this may be a read error. The V call is TRBV7-6, the J call TRBJ2-1, with D possibly matching TRBD2 (6 bases). The CDR3 has 16 amino acids. The V end lost 5 bases, the J end lost 8 bases, and 22 bases lay between the germline ends. The germline V gene has CDR1 SGHVS and CDR2 FNYEAQ. Written as DNA, the CDR3 is TGTGCCAGCAGCCCCCGGACGGGTGGGGGGTACTATGAGCAGTTCTTC. Translation gives CASSPRTGGGYYEQFF.

In DNA form, the CDR3 reads TGTGCCAGCAGATCCGGACAGGGGGTAAGGGATGGCTACACCTTC. Translated, it gives CASRSGQGVRDGYTF. The chain recombines TRBV6-1 with TRBJ1-2; 10 bases are shared with TRBD1. This CDR3 is built from 15 residues. The germline V gene has CDR1 MNHNS and CDR2 SASEGT. V dropped 6 bases and J dropped 6; count of bases not matched to a gene: 10.

This clonotype was counted at least ten times. The chain carries TRBV10-3 and TRBJ1-1; tentatively, D is TRBD1 (6 bases). The CDR3 runs 15 residues. Germline CDR1 is ENHRY and CDR2 is SYGVKD. Trimming took 6 bases from V and 2 from J, leaving 16 bases between them. This chain's CDR3 is CAISPTGQSNTEAFF. Here the CDR3 DNA reads TGTGCCATCAGCCCGACAGGACAATCCAACACTGAAGCTTTCTTT.

J is TRBJ2-1 and V is TRBV6-1; 9 bases line up with TRBD1. The CDR3 has 14 residues. Germline V gene lookup returns CDR1 MNHNS and CDR2 SASEGT. The V gene end was trimmed by 7 bases and the J gene end by 8 bases; junction bases not matched to a gene: 9. Here the CDR3 DNA reads TGTGCCAGCAAAACCTGGGACAGGGCGGATGAGCAGTTCTTC. As protein: CASKTWDRADEQFF.

The chain joins TRBV12-3 or TRBV12-4 to TRBJ1-4; TRBD1 is a possible D gene (5 bases). V gave up 3 bases and J gave up 8 bases, with 13 bases separating them. This CDR3 spans 14 amino acids. CDR3 bases: TGTGCCAGCAGTTTCTCGGGGGTAAAGGAAAAACTGTTTTTT. This translates into CASSFSGVKEKLFF.

This clonotype was counted only a few times. The chain carries TRBV5-1 and TRBJ2-7; the match to TRBD1 covers 7 bases. J was trimmed by 2 bases and V by 5 bases; bases with no gene match: 7. This CDR3 has 14 amino acids. CDR1 is SGHRS and CDR2 is YFSETQ in the germline V gene. The CDR3: CASSSRTGPYEQYF. CDR3 nucleotide sequence: TGCGCCAGCAGTTCACGGACAGGACCCTACGAGCAGTACTTC.

The rearrangement links TRBV7-9 to TRBJ2-1; 13 positions agree with TRBD2. Losses at the gene ends were 5 bases for V and 6 bases for J; bases not matched to a gene: 7. CDR1 is SEHNR and CDR2 is FQNEAQ in the germline V gene (reference sequence). The CDR3 extends over 16 amino acids. Written as DNA, the CDR3 is TGTGCCAGCAGCGCACTAGCGGGAGGGCCGTCCAATGAGCAGTTCTTC. Translating gives CASSALAGGPSNEQFF.